This T cell receptor beta chain appears in the sequencing data of a study of blood T cell repertoires in COVID-19. Background on the study: Specimens from acute and convalescent COVID-19 originated in the United States, Italy and Spain.

The table lists this clone with a count of one. CDR3 length equals 17 residues. The germline gives CDR1 LNHDA, CDR2 SQIVND (reference sequence). The V end was cut by 2 bases, the J end by 2 bases, with 16 bases between. Authors' analysis steps: Scientists estimated how many nucleated cells there were by amplifying reference gene primers. The repertoire was sequenced with immunoSEQ multiplex PCR; TCRdb's copy has only in-frame clones and lacks some. V and J calls plus clone size are reproduced from that table; the DNA served to infer D and trimming. Here the sample spans around 160,000 clones, around 75% being singletons.

Sequencing used peripheral blood. This chain connects TRBV19 to TRBJ2-1; a weak D match, TRBD1 (5 bases). This clonotype was obtained from an elderly woman with acute or convalescent COVID-19. The CDR3 nucleotides read TGTGCCAGTAGTATACCTCCAACAGGTATGCCCTACAATGAGCAGTTCTTC. Its translation: CASSIPPTGMPYNEQFF.